The clone carrying this TCR beta chain was recorded a few times. Clones were read by immunoSEQ multiplex PCR, and TCRdb kept only the in-frame ones, dropping some. The sample lists under 95,000 clones, around 85% occurring once. This sample is drawn from a study of blood T cell repertoires in COVID-19. On the study more broadly: Some COVID-19 samples were acute and others convalescent; all came from the United States, Italy and Spain.

Trimming took 0 bases from V and 4 from J; bases not matched to a gene: 17. CDR1 is SGDLS and CDR2 is YYNGEE in the germline V gene. The CDR3 extends over 19 amino acids. The chain uses TRBV9 and TRBJ2-3, with 7 bases aligning to TRBD1. The source of this sequence is a man aged 55 to 70 with acute or convalescent COVID-19. The sample comprised peripheral blood. The CDR3 protein is CASSVEAGRNRGRADTQYF. The CDR3, as DNA: TGTGCCAGCAGCGTAGAGGCTGGGCGGAACAGGGGACGGGCAGATACGCAGTATTTT. The variable domain in full, completed from reference TRBV9 and TRBJ2-3, reads DSGVTQTPKHLITATGQRVTLRCSPRSGDLSVYWYQQSLDQGLQFLIQYYNGEERAKGNILERFSAQQFPDLHSELNLSSLELGDSALYFCASSVEAGRNRGRADTQYFGPGTRLTVL.